A single sample is the source of the 14 T cell receptor beta chains below, sequenced in a study of circulating CD8 cells and anti-PD-1 response in melanoma. TCR libraries were prepared from roughly 15 ng of total RNA with the QIAseq Immune Repertoire TCR panel. MiXCR, applied by TCRdb to the reads, yields one record per CDR3 protein. The sample comprises 600 to 800 distinct CDR3 sequences, more than 4.5% of which are singletons, and more than 12% rests with the top ten. From live CD3+CD8+TCRalphabeta+ cells, four PD-1 and/or TIGIT subsets were sorted. The sample here was CD8+ T cells from PBMCs, taken at baseline or after one month of anti-PD-1 therapy (not recorded which). These receptors were obtained from a human donor with melanoma.

This clonotype is medium-sized within its sample. This chain uses TRBV19 with TRBJ2-7; 8 bases fit TRBD1. Germline CDR1 LNHDA, CDR2 SQIVND (reference sequence). V gave up 5 bases and J gave up 3 bases; unmatched junction bases: 3. The CDR3 is 13 amino acids. The CDR3 protein is CASSAGQDYEQYF. As DNA, the CDR3 is TGTGCCAGTAGTGCGGGACAGGACTACGAGCAGTACTTC.

By sample share, this clonotype is large. This chain uses TRBV18 with TRBJ2-7; the match to TRBD1 covers 11 bases. CDR3 length equals 14 residues. CDR1 KGHSH and CDR2 LQKENI come from the germline V gene. V dropped 4 bases and J dropped 4; count of bases not matched to a gene: 3. This chain's CDR3 is CASSRRDRGYEQYF. Written as DNA, the CDR3 is TGTGCCAGCTCACGCCGGGACAGGGGGTACGAGCAGTACTTC.

This clonotype ranks as large. This rearrangement joins TRBV4-1 to TRBJ1-1; D remains unclear. CDR1 is MGHRA, CDR2 YSYEKL, per germline. V was trimmed by 0 bases and J by 6 bases, leaving 17 bases between them. This CDR3 is built from 16 residues. CDR3 sequence reads: CASSQEWGLLLAEAFF. CDR3 nucleotides: TGCGCCAGCAGCCAAGAATGGGGTCTACTGCTGGCTGAAGCTTTCTTT.

This clonotype is judged large. The chain recombines TRBV19 with TRBJ2-2; maybe TRBD2 (6 bases). This CDR3 is 13 amino acids long. V lost 4 bases to trimming and J lost 6 bases, with 9 bases between them. Germline assignment: CDR1 LNHDA and CDR2 SQIVND (reference sequence). This chain's CDR3 is CASSTSGAGELFF. Written as DNA, the CDR3 is TGTGCCAGTAGTACGTCGGGGGCCGGGGAGCTGTTTTTT.

In its sample, this clonotype ranks as large. This chain links TRBV29-1 with TRBJ2-7; 7 bases are a match to TRBD1. The CDR3 totals 13 residues. CDR1 and CDR2 from the germline V gene are SQVTM and ANQGSEA. Losses at the gene ends were 8 bases for V and 0 bases for J; bases not matched to a gene: 7. The CDR3 spells CSITGTVSYEQYF. DNA of the CDR3: TGCAGCATAACCGGGACAGTCTCCTACGAGCAGTACTTC.

By share, this clonotype counts as large. V gene TRBV19 combines with J gene TRBJ1-1, with a tentative D call TRBD1 (5 bases). Trimming took 5 bases from V and 8 from J, leaving 15 bases between them. CDR3 length equals 13 residues. Germline CDR1 LNHDA, CDR2 SQIVND (reference sequence). The CDR3, as DNA: TGTGCCAGTAGTTTCGGGGCCTCTGGGGAAGCTTTCTTT. Its translation: CASSFGASGEAFF. Filled out from reference TRBV19 and TRBJ1-1, the complete variable domain reads DGGITQSPKYLFRKEGQNVTLSCEQNLNHDAMYWYRQDPGQGLRLIYYSQIVNDFQKGDIAEGYSVSREKKESFPLTVTSAQKNPTAFYLCASSFGASGEAFFGQGTRLTVV.

The chain is built from TRBV19 and TRBJ2-1, with TRBD1 matching 7 bases. The CDR3 runs 15 residues. The trim removed 3 bases at V and 6 bases at J, leaving 8 bases unmatched. Germline V gene data show CDR1 as LNHDA and CDR2 as SQIVND (reference sequence). In DNA, the CDR3 is TGTGCCAGTAGTATTCGGGACAGCGACTTCAATGAGCAGTTCTTC. Translating it yields CASSIRDSDFNEQFF.

By its share, this clonotype is medium-sized. The J gene is TRBJ2-3, the V gene TRBV19; the match to TRBD2 covers 7 bases. From germline, CDR1 is LNHDA and CDR2 SQIVND (reference sequence). Trimming took 8 bases from V and 1 from J; bases not matched to a gene: 6. The CDR3 totals 14 residues. The CDR3 reads CASDGGGGTDTQYF. CDR3 coding DNA: TGTGCCAGTGACGGCGGGGGAGGCACAGATACGCAGTATTTT.

This clonotype came up a few times. The V call is TRBV28, the J call TRBJ1-2; TRBD1 matches at 9 bases. The CDR3 is 14 residues long. Looked up from germline, CDR1 is MDHEN and CDR2 is SYDVKM. The J segment lost 8 bases and the V segment lost 5 bases, leaving 9 bases of the junction unmatched. The CDR3 coding sequence is TGTGCCAGCAGTACCGGGACAGGGCTTAGGGGCTACACCTTC. Its protein is CASSTGTGLRGYTF.

By sample share, this clonotype is large (0.1 to 1%). This chain uses TRBV19 with TRBJ2-2; 8 bases match TRBD2. The CDR3 consists of 17 residues. Germline V gene data show CDR1 as LNHDA and CDR2 as SQIVND (reference sequence). Trimming removed 3 bases from V and 1 base from J; junction bases left unmatched: 7. The chain's CDR3 is CASSISPSGGNTGELFF. The CDR3 DNA reads as TGTGCCAGTAGTATCTCGCCGAGCGGGGGGAACACCGGGGAGCTGTTTTTT.

This clonotype is categorized as medium-sized. The CDR3 bases are TGTGCCAGCAGGACGACAGGCCCTGGGACTGAAGCTTTCTTT. Its translation: CASRTTGPGTEAFF. The chain has TRBV28 and TRBJ1-1, with a weak D call TRBD1 (6 bases). Per germline, CDR1 MDHEN and CDR2 SYDVKM. This CDR3 has 14 amino acids. Deletions cut 6 bases from V and 5 bases from J, with 16 bases between.

By sample share, this clonotype is medium-sized. The chain couples TRBV19 to TRBJ1-5; 9 nucleotides line up with TRBD1. The trim removed 5 bases at V and 0 bases at J, leaving 8 bases unmatched. Germline CDR1 is LNHDA and CDR2 is SQIVND (reference sequence). The CDR3 length is 17 residues. This chain's CDR3 is CASSSRQGEYSNQPQHF. CDR3 DNA sequence: TGTGCCAGTAGTTCCCGACAGGGGGAGTATAGCAATCAGCCCCAGCATTTT.

Sample share makes this clonotype large (0.1 to 1%). The chain combines TRBV9 with TRBJ2-1; 9 bases align to TRBD2. V gave up 0 bases and J gave up 6 bases; unmatched junction bases: 4. This CDR3 comprises 15 residues. Germline loops: CDR1 SGDLS, CDR2 YYNGEE. The CDR3 region is CASSVGSGGPNEQFF. The DNA of the CDR3 is TGTGCCAGCAGCGTAGGGAGCGGGGGGCCCAATGAGCAGTTCTTC.

Judged by abundance, this clonotype is medium-sized. The chain recombines TRBV7-9 with TRBJ1-5; 7 bases match TRBD1. The CDR3 covers 16 residues. After removal of 0 bases from V and 4 bases from J, the junction contained 6 bases not matched to a gene. The V gene's germline CDR1 is SEHNR and CDR2 FQNEAQ (reference sequence). The CDR3 sequence is CASSLAMVTGNQPQHF. In DNA, the CDR3 is TGTGCCAGCAGCTTAGCGATGGTGACAGGGAATCAGCCCCAGCATTTT.